One and the same sample provided the 10 T cell receptor beta chains below, sequenced in a study of OX40 agonist ivuxolimab in advanced cancers. Assay: immunoSEQ multiplex PCR; the TCRdb copy retains only in-frame clones and omits some. The sample yields about 52,000 clones, roughly nine tenths seen once. The material was CD4+ or CD8+ T cells sorted from blood, obtained in a trial of the OX40 agonist ivuxolimab. Every receptor here comes from an adult with an advanced solid tumor such as melanoma, head and neck, liver or kidney cancer.

The V gene is TRBV19, the J gene TRBJ1-5, with a possible D match to TRBD1 (6 bases). V lost 5 bases, J lost 9 bases, and 23 bases lay in between. CDR3 length equals 16 residues. Germline CDR1 LNHDA, CDR2 SQIVND (reference sequence). This CDR3 is CASSPLRRGLGRPQHF. CDR3 nucleotides: TGTGCCAGTAGTCCGTTAAGACGGGGGCTCGGGCGGCCCCAGCATTTT. The complete variable domain, with remaining parts taken from reference TRBV19 and TRBJ1-5, reads DGGITQSPKYLFRKEGQNVTLSCEQNLNHDAMYWYRQDPGQGLRLIYYSQIVNDFQKGDIAEGYSVSREKKESFPLTVTSAQKNPTAFYLCASSPLRRGLGRPQHFGDGTRLSIL.

The chain couples TRBV4-1 to TRBJ1-5, with D unclear. Trimming took off 2 bases at V and 5 bases at J, with 10 bases between the two ends. Germline CDR1 and CDR2: MGHRA and YSYEKL. This CDR3 is 14 amino acids long. The CDR3 here is CASSQPTGDQPQHF. As DNA, the CDR3 is TGCGCCAGCAGCCAACCCACTGGGGATCAGCCCCAGCATTTT.

The chain has TRBV7-6 and TRBJ2-3; 8 nucleotides align to TRBD1. The germline CDR1 and CDR2 sequences are SGHVS and FNYEAQ. The J segment lost 2 bases and the V segment lost 1 base, leaving 5 bases of the junction unmatched. The CDR3 runs to 16 residues. CDR3: CASSLVGTGNTDTQYF. In nucleotides, the CDR3 is TGTGCCAGCAGCTTAGTGGGGACAGGCAACACAGATACGCAGTATTTT.

The chain is built from TRBV11-3 and TRBJ1-3; D call uncertain. This CDR3 spans 13 amino acids. Germline CDR1 reads SGHNT; CDR2 reads YENEEA. The V gene lost 2 bases and the J gene lost 4 bases, with 6 bases spanning the gap. The CDR3 sequence is CASSLRPGNTIYF. CDR3 nucleotide sequence: TGTGCCAGCAGCTTAAGACCGGGAAACACCATATATTTT.

This clone was counted once. V gene TRBV5-8 combines with J gene TRBJ1-2, with D maybe TRBD1 (5 bases). V shed 2 bases and J shed 1 base, with 9 bases lying between them. Looked up from germline, CDR1 is SGHTS and CDR2 is YDEGEE. The CDR3 length is 14 residues. The CDR3 DNA follows: TGTGCCAGCAGCTTAAGGGGTGGTAACTATGGCTACACCTTC. This gives the protein CASSLRGGNYGYTF.

This chain links TRBV18 with TRBJ2-5, with D tentatively TRBD1 or TRBD2 (5 bases each). Germline loops: CDR1 KGHSH, CDR2 LQKENI. Trimming shortened V by 1 base and J by 5 bases, and 14 bases separated the two germline ends. The CDR3 is 15 residues long. CDR3 loop: CASSPLEGLWETQYF. The CDR3 DNA sequence: TGTGCCAGCTCACCACTCGAGGGGCTTTGGGAGACCCAGTACTTC.

V gene TRBV28 combines with J gene TRBJ2-5, with a possible D match to TRBD2 (6 bases). The CDR3 sequence is 19 residues long. V lost 6 bases to trimming and J lost 0 bases, with 26 bases between them. Per germline, CDR1 MDHEN and CDR2 SYDVKM. CDR3 nucleotide sequence: TGTGCCAGCAGGGAGGGGCCCACCTCCACGGGCTATTACCAAGAGACCCAGTACTTC. Translation: CASREGPTSTGYYQETQYF. The full variable domain, in which reference TRBV28 and TRBJ2-5 provide the parts outside the CDR3, is DVKVTQSSRYLVKRTGEKVFLECVQDMDHENMFWYRQDPGLGLRLIYFSYDVKMKEKGDIPEGYSVSREKKERFSLILESASTNQTSMYLCASREGPTSTGYYQETQYFGPGTRLLVL.

The chain employs TRBV5-1 and TRBJ2-1; 7 nucleotides agree with TRBD1. Germline trimming cut 1 base from V and 0 bases from J; bases unmatched to any gene: 22. Germline V gene lookup returns CDR1 SGHRS and CDR2 YFSETQ. This CDR3 is built from 22 residues. CDR3 sequence (DNA): TGCGCCAGCAGCTTGCTCTCGGTCGGAAACGAGGGGGCCCCGAGCTCCTACAATGAGCAGTTCTTC. Its protein product is CASSLLSVGNEGAPSSYNEQFF.

The chain is built from TRBV6-1 and TRBJ1-1, with 8 bases matching TRBD1. Trimming at V came to 9 bases and at J to 4 bases, leaving 10 bases not matched to a gene. Germline V gene data show CDR1 as MNHNS and CDR2 as SASEGT. The CDR3 is made up of 14 amino acids. CDR3 nucleotide sequence: TGTGCCAGTACTATAACAGGGGGAGGCACTGAAGCTTTCTTT. Translating it yields CASTITGGGTEAFF.

The rearrangement links TRBV28 to TRBJ2-2; TRBD1 matches at 8 bases. CDR1 and CDR2 (germline): MDHEN, SYDVKM. The CDR3 has 18 residues. V was clipped by 3 bases and J by 1 base; unmatched bases: 10. The CDR3: CASSFQRRTGRNTGELFF. In nucleotides, the CDR3 is TGTGCCAGCAGTTTCCAGAGGAGGACAGGGAGGAACACCGGGGAGCTGTTTTTT.